Presented here are 6 T cell receptor beta chains from one specimen sequenced in a study of cytomegalovirus exposure and HLA in healthy donors. PCR involved 60 Vbeta and 13 Jbeta primers. This table comes from immunoSEQ multiplex PCR, and its TCRdb copy is limited to in-frame clones, with some not included. The table shows 150,000 to 200,000 clones, with approximately 84% occurring only once. Source material: PBMCs. These TCRs come from a male donor in good health and CMV-seropositive.

The J gene is TRBJ1-2, the V gene TRBV7-9, with D tentatively TRBD1 (6 bases). This CDR3 is 16 amino acids long. Deletions cut 4 bases from V and 3 bases from J, with 18 bases between. The V gene's germline CDR1 is SEHNR and CDR2 FQNEAQ (reference sequence). The CDR3 DNA sequence: TGTGCCAGCAGCTCCGGGAACGGCAGGGGCGACTATGGCTACACCTTC. Translation: CASSSGNGRGDYGYTF.

CDR3 sequence (DNA): TGTGCCAGCAGCCAGGGGGGTAGTTATGGTAGCGGACGAGGCAATGAGCAGTTCTTC. It codes for CASSQGGSYGSGRGNEQFF. The chain has TRBV5-8 and TRBJ2-1, with TRBD1 as a possible D gene (7 bases). Trimming stripped 4 bases from V and 6 bases from J, with 29 bases between. CDR1 and CDR2 (germline): SGHTS, YDEGEE. The CDR3 loop spans 19 amino acids.

The chain recombines TRBV11-3 with TRBJ2-7; TRBD2 is a possible D gene (5 bases). The V gene's germline CDR1 is SGHNT and CDR2 YENEEA. V was shortened by 6 bases and J by 6 bases, with 21 bases between the two germline ends. CDR3 size: 15 residues. Here the CDR3 reads CASRAHLAPGSEQYF. In DNA form, the CDR3 reads TGTGCCAGCAGAGCTCACTTGGCGCCGGGGAGCGAGCAGTACTTC.

This chain links TRBV7-2 with TRBJ1-1; a weak D match, TRBD1 (6 bases). The CDR3 spans 14 residues. Germline values: CDR1 SGHTA, CDR2 FQGNSA. V dropped 5 bases and J dropped 1 base, with 11 bases sitting between them. CDR3 region: CASSVQGRNTEAFF. CDR3 nucleotides: TGTGCCAGCAGCGTACAGGGTCGGAACACTGAAGCTTTCTTT.

The chain couples TRBV27 to TRBJ1-1, with a possible D match to TRBD1 (6 bases). V was trimmed by 4 bases and J by 7 bases, leaving 13 bases between them. The CDR3 is 13 amino acids. CDR1 and CDR2 from the germline V gene are MNHEY and SMNVEV (reference sequence). CDR3 DNA sequence: TGTGCCAGCAGTTGGTTACAGGGCGGTGAAGCTTTCTTT. It translates to CASSWLQGGEAFF.

V and J are TRBV2 and TRBJ1-5; the match to TRBD1 covers 10 bases. After removal of 6 bases from V and 6 bases from J, the junction contained 2 bases not matched to a gene. From germline, CDR1 is SNHLY and CDR2 FYNNEI. The CDR3 contains 13 residues. This CDR3 is CASSGDRGQPQHF. CDR3 DNA sequence: TGTGCCAGCAGCGGGGACAGGGGTCAGCCCCAGCATTTT.